This T cell receptor (beta chain) was identified in a study of cytomegalovirus exposure and HLA in healthy donors. Sequenced by immunoSEQ multiplex PCR; TCRdb stores in-frame clones only, minus some. The sample holds some 56,000 clones, roughly 93% seen once. CDR3 length: 17 amino acids. Germline CDR1 and CDR2: MDHEN and SYDVKM. Trimming pared 3 bases from V and 9 bases from J, leaving 21 bases between. The chain combines TRBV28 with TRBJ1-6; D perhaps matches TRBD1 (6 bases). Sequencing used PBMCs. The origin of this receptor is a young woman in good health and CMV-seropositive. The CDR3 sequence is CASSLHPAGTRLSPLHF. In nucleotides, the CDR3 is TGTGCCAGCAGTTTGCATCCAGCCGGGACAAGGCTTTCACCCCTCCACTTT. Based on the CDR3 plus reference TRBV28 and TRBJ1-6, the full variable domain is DVKVTQSSRYLVKRTGEKVFLECVQDMDHENMFWYRQDPGLGLRLIYFSYDVKMKEKGDIPEGYSVSREKKERFSLILESASTNQTSMYLCASSLHPAGTRLSPLHFGNGTRLTVT.